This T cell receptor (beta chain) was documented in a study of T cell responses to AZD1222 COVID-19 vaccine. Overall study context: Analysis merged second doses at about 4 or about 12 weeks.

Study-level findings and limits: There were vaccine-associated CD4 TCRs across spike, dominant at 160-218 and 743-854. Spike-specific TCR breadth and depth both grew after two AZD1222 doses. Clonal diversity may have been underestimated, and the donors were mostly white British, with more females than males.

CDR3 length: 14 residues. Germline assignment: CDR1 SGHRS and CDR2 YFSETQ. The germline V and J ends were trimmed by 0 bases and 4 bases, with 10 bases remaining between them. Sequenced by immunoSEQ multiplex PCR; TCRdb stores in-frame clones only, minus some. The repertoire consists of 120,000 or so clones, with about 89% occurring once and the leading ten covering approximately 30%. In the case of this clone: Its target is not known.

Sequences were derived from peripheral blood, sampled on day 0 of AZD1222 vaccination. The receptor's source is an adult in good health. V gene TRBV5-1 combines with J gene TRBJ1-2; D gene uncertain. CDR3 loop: CASSLESRSYGYTF. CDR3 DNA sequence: TGCGCCAGCAGCTTGGAGAGCAGGAGCTATGGCTACACCTTC.